This T cell receptor beta chain was retrieved from a study of human T cells and chemical hapten exposure. One entry per CDR3 protein, called by TCRdb with MiXCR from the RACE reads. The table shows roughly 100,000 distinct CDR3 sequences, with roughly a tenth occurring only once. This clonotype was recorded many times. Time point here: pre-sensitization, week 0. Treatment described: therapeutic diphenylcyclopropenone sensitization with weekly scalp DPC. The material sequenced was whole blood, taken in connection with sensitization to the hapten diphenylcyclopropenone (DPC). This TCR came from a woman aged 55-70 years with alopecia areata. Some clones in this sample may be carry-over from other donors' samples.

This CDR3 reads CASSPGGTGEEKLFF. The DNA for the CDR3 is TGCGCCAGCAGCCCGGGGGGGACAGGAGAAGAAAAACTGTTTTTT. The V gene is TRBV5-1, the J gene TRBJ1-4; the match to TRBD1 covers 8 bases. Germline CDR1 and CDR2: SGHRS and YFSETQ. The CDR3 loop spans 15 amino acids. With 4 bases clipped from V and 8 bases from J, the junction kept 10 bases outside the gene matches.